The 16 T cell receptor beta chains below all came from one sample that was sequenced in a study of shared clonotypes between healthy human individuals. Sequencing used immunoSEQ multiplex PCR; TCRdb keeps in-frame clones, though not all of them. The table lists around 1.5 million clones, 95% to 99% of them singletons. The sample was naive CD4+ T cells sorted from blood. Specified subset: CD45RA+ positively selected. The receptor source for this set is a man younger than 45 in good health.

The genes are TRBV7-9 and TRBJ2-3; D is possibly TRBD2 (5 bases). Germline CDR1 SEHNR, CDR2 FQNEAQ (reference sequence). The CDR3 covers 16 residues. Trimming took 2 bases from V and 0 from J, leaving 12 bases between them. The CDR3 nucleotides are TGTGCCAGCAGCTTATTTGGGTGGACTAGCACAGATACGCAGTATTTT. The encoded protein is CASSLFGWTSTDTQYF.

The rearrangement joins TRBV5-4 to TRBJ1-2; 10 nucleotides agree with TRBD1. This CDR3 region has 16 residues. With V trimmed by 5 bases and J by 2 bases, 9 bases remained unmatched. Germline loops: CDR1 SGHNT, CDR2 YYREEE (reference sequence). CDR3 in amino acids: CASRHQTGGQNYGYTF. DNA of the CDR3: TGTGCCAGCAGGCATCAGACAGGGGGCCAGAACTATGGCTACACCTTC.

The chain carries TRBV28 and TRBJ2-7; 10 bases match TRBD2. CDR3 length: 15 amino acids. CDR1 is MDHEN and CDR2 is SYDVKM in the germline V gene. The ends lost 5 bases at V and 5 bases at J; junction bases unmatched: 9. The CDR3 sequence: CASSPASSGSNEQYF. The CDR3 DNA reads TGTGCCAGCAGTCCCGCCTCTAGCGGGAGCAACGAGCAGTACTTC.

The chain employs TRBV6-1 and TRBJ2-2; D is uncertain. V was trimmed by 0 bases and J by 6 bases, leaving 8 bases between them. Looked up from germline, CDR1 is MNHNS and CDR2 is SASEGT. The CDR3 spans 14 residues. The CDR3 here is CASSEATVPGELFF. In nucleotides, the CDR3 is TGTGCCAGCAGTGAAGCCACGGTTCCCGGGGAGCTGTTTTTT.

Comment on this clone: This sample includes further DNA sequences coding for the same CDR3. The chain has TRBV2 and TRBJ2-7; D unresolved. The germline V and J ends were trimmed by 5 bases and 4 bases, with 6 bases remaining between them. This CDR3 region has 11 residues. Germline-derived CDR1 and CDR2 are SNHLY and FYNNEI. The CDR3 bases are TGTGCCAGCAGTAACCTTTACGAGCAGTACTTC. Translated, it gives CASSNLYEQYF.

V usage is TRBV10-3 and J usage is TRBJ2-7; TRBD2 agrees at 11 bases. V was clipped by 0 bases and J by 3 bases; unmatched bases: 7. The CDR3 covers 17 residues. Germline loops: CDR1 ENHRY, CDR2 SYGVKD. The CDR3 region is CAISESPLLAGVYEQYF. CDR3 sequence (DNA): TGTGCCATCAGTGAGTCCCCACTACTAGCGGGAGTCTACGAGCAGTACTTC.

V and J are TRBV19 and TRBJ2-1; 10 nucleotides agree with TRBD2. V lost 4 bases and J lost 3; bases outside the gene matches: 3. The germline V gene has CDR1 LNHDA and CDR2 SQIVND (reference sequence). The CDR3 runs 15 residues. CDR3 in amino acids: CASSTSGSIYNEQFF. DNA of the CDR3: TGTGCCAGTAGTACTAGCGGGAGTATCTACAATGAGCAGTTCTTC.

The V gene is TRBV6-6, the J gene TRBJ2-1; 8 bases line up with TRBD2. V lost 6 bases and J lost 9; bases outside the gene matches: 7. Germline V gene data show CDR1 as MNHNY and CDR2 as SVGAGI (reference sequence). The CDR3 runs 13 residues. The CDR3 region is CASRGSGTPEQFF. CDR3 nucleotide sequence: TGTGCCAGCAGAGGTAGCGGGACGCCTGAGCAGTTCTTC.

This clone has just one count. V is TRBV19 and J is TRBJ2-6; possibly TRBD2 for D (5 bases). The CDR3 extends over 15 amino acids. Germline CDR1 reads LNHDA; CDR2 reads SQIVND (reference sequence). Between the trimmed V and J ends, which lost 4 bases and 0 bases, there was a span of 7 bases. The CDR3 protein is CASSRESSGANVLTF. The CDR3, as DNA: TGTGCCAGTAGTAGGGAGAGCTCTGGGGCCAACGTCCTGACTTTC.

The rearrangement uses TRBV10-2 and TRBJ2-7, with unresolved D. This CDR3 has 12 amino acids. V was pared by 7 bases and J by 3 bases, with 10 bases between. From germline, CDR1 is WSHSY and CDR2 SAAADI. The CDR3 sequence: CASTSEFYEQYF. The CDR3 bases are TGCGCCAGCACTTCCGAGTTCTACGAGCAGTACTTC.

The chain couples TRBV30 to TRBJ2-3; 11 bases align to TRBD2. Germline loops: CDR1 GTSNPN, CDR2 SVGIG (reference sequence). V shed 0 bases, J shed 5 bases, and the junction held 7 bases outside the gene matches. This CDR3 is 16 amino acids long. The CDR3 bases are TGTGCCTGGAGTGTACTAGCGGGAGCCATAGGAGATACGCAGTATTTT. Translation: CAWSVLAGAIGDTQYF.

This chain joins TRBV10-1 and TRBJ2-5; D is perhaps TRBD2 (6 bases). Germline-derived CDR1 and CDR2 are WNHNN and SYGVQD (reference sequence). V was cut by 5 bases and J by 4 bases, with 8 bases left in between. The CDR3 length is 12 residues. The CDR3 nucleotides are TGCGCCAGCAGTCGGGACTTAGAGACCCAGTACTTC. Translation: CASSRDLETQYF.

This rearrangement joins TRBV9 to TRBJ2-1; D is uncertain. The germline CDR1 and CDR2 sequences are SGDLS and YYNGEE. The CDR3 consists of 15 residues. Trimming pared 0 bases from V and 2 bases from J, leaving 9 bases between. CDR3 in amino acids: CASSVAAQTYNEQFF. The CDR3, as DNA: TGTGCCAGCAGCGTAGCCGCGCAAACCTACAATGAGCAGTTCTTC.

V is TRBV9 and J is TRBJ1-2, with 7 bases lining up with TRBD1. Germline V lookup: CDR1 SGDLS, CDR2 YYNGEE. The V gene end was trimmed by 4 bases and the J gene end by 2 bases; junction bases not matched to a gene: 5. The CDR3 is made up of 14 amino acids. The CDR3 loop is CASSPEQGNYGYTF. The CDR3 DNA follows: TGTGCCAGCAGCCCAGAACAGGGGAACTATGGCTACACCTTC.

The DNA of the CDR3 is TGTGCCAGCAAGAGGGTAGCGGGAGGGAACACCGGGGAGCTGTTTTTT. The encoded protein is CASKRVAGGNTGELFF. The chain carries TRBV2 and TRBJ2-2; 10 bases match TRBD2. After removal of 7 bases from V and 1 base from J, the junction contained 6 bases not matched to a gene. The V gene's germline CDR1 is SNHLY and CDR2 FYNNEI. This CDR3 comprises 16 residues.

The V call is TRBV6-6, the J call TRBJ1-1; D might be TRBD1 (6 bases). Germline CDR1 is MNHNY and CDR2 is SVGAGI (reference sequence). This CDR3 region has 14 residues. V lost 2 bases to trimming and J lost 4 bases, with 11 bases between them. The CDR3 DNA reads TGTGCCAGCAGTTACAGTACAGGGATCACTGAAGCTTTCTTT. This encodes CASSYSTGITEAFF.